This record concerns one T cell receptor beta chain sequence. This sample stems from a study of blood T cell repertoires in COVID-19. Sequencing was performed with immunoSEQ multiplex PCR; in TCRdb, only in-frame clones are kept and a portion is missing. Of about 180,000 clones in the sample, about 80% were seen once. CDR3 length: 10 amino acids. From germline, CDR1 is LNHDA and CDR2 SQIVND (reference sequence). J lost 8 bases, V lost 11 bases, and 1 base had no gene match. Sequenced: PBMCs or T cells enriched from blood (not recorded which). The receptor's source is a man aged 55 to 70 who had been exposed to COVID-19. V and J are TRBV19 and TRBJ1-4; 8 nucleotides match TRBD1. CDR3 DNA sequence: TGTGCCTCAGGGGGCGAAAAACTGTTTTTT. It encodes CASGGEKLFF.